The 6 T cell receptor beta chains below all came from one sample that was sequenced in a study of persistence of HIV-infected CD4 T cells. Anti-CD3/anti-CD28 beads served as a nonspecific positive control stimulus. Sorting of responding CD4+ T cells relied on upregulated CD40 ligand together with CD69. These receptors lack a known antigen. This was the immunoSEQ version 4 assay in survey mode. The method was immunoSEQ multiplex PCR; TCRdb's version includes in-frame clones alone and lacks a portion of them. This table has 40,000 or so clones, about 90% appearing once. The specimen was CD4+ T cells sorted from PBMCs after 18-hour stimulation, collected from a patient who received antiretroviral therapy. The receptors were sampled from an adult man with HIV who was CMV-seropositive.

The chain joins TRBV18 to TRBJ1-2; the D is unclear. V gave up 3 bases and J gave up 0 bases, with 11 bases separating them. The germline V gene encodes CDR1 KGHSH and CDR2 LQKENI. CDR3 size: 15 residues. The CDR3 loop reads CASSPSEIPNYGYTF. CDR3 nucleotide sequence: TGTGCCAGCTCACCTTCAGAGATACCTAACTATGGCTACACCTTC.

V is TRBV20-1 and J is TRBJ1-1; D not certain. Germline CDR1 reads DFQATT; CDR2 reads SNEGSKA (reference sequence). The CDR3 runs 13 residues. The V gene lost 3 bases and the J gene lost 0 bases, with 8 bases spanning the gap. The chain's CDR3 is CSASEQLNTEAFF. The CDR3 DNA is TGCAGTGCTAGTGAACAGTTGAACACTGAAGCTTTCTTT.

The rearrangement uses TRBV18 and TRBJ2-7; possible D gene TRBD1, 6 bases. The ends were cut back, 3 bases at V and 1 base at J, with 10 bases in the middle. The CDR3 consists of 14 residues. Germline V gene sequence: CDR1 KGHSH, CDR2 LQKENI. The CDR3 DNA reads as TGTGCCAGCTCACCTGGACAGTCTTCCTACGAGCAGTACTTC. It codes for CASSPGQSSYEQYF.

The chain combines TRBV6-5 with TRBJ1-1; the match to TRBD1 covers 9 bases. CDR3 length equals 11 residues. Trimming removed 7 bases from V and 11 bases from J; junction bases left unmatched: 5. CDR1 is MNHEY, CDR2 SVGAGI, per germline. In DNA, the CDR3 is TGTGCCAGCACTGGGACAGGGTGGGCTTTCTTT. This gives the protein CASTGTGWAFF.

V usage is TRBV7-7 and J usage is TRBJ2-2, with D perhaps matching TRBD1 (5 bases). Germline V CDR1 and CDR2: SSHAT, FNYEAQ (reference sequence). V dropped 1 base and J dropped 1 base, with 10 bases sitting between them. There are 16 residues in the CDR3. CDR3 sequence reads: CASSLDGTGNTGELFF. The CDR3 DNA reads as TGTGCCAGCAGCTTAGATGGCACAGGGAACACCGGGGAGCTGTTTTTT.

CDR3 nucleotide sequence: TGTGCCAGCAGCATGGGGACAGCATATAATTCACCCCTCCACTTT. As protein: CASSMGTAYNSPLHF. The V and J genes are TRBV5-5 and TRBJ1-6; 7 bases are shared with TRBD1. Unmatched junction bases numbered 5, after V lost 4 bases and J lost 4 bases. The CDR3 has 15 amino acids. The germline V gene has CDR1 SGHKS and CDR2 YYEKEE (reference sequence).